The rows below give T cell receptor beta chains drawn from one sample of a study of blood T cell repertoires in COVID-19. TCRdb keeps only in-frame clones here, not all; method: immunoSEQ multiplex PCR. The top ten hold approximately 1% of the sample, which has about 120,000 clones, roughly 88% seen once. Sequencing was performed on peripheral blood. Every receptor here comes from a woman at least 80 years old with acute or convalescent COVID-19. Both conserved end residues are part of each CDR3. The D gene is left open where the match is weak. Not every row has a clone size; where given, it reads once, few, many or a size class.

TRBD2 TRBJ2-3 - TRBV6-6 TGTGCCAGCAGTCCTGGGACTAGCGTAAGCACAGATACGCAGTATTTT CASSPGTSVSTDTQYF
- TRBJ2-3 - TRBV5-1 TGCGCCAGCAGCTTGGGACCCCCGCGAGCGGACTCCTCAGATACGCAGTATTTT CASSLGPPRADSSDTQYF
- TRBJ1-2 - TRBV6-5 TGTGCCACCGCTGGAAAGGGGCTCAACTATGGCTACACCTTC CATAGKGLNYGYTF
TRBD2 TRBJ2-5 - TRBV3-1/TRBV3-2 TGTGCCAGCAGTGATGCCGGGACTAGCGGACAAGAGACCCAGTACTTC CASSDAGTSGQETQYF
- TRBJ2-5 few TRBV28 TGTGCCAGCAGTTTACCGGGGTTGCTTGAGACCCAGTACTTC CASSLPGLLETQYF
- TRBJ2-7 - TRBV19 TGTGCCAGTGGACAGTACGAGCAGTACTTC CASGQYEQYF
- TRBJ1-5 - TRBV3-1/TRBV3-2 TGTGCCAGCAGCGATAGGCGGGCCGCACCTAGCAATCAGCCCCAGCATTTT CASSDRRAAPSNQPQHF
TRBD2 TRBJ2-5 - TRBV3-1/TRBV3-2 TGTGCCAGCAGCCAAGGCCTAGCGGGGGCTCGCGAGACCCAGTACTTC CASSQGLAGARETQYF
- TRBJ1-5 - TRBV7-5 TGTGTCAGAAGCTTAATCACAGATAATCAGCCCCAGCATTTT CVRSLITDNQPQHF
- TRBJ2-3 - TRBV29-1 TGCAGCGTTGACAGGGGCGCAGATACGCAGTATTTT CSVDRGADTQYF
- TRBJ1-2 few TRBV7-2 TGTGCCAGCAGCTTCCCCCAGGGGCGTGGCTATGGCTACACCTTC CASSFPQGRGYGYTF
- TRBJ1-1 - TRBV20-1 TGCAGTGCTAGTCAACAGGCGAACACTGAAGCTTTCTTT CSASQQANTEAFF
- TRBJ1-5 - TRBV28 TGTGCCAGCAGTTTCGGTCCGAAGAGTAATCAGCCCCAGCATTTT CASSFGPKSNQPQHF
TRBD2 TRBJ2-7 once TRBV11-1 TGTGCCAGCAGCTTAGGAACTAGCGGTACCTACGAGCAGTACTTC CASSLGTSGTYEQYF
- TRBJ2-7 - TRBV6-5 TGTGCCAGCAGAAGGGGCAGGTTCTCCTACGAGCAGTACTTC CASRRGRFSYEQYF
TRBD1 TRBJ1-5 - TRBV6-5 TGTGCCAGCAGTAAGGGACAGGGAAGCACTCAGCCCCAGCATTTT CASSKGQGSTQPQHF
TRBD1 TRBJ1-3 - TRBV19 TGTGCCAGTAGTACGGACAGGGACCGTGGAAACACCATATATTTT CASSTDRDRGNTIYF
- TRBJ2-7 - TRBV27 TGTGCCAGCAGTTTAAGTTACGGGACCTACGAGCAGTACTTC CASSLSYGTYEQYF
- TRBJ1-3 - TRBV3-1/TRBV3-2 TGTGCCAGCAGCCAATGGAGCTCTGGAAACACCATATATTTT CASSQWSSGNTIYF
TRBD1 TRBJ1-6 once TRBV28 TGTGCCAGCAGTTTGCGACAGGGAGGATCACCCCTCCACTTT CASSLRQGGSPLHF
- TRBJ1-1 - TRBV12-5 TGTGCTAGTGGTCCTTGGAGGGGCGGGAACACTGAAGCTTTCTTT CASGPWRGGNTEAFF
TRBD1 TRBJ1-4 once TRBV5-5 TGTGCCAGCAGTCAGGACAGGCAGAATGAAAAACTGTTTTTT CASSQDRQNEKLFF
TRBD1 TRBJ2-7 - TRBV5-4 TGTGCCAGCAGCGGGTCAGGGGGCTACGAGCAGTACTTC CASSGSGGYEQYF